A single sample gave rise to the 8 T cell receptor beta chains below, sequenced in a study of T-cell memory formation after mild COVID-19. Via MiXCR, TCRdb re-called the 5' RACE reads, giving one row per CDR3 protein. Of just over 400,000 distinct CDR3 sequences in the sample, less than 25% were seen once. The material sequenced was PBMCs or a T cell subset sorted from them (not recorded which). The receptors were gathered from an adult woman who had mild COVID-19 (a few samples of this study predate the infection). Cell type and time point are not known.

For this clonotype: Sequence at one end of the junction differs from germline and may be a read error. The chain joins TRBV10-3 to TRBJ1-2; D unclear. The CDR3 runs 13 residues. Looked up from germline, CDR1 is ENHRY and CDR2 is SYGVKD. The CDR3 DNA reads TGTGCCGTCAGCTCGCCCCACCTTTATGGCTACACCTTC. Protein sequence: CAVSSPHLYGYTF.

CDR3 residues: CATSRDSDYTEAFF. DNA of the CDR3: TGTGCCACCAGCAGAGATTCAGATTACACTGAAGCTTTCTTT. This chain connects TRBV15 to TRBJ1-1; D gene uncertain. Germline assignment: CDR1 LNHNV and CDR2 YYDKDF (reference sequence). The CDR3 extends over 14 amino acids. V was shortened by 0 bases and J by 3 bases, with 8 bases between the two germline ends.

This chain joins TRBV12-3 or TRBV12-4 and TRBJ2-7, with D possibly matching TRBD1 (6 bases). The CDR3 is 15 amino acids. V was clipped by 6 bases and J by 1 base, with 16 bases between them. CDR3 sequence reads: CASRRGGWSSYEQYF. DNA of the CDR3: TGTGCCAGCAGAAGAGGGGGATGGAGTTCCTACGAGCAGTACTTC.

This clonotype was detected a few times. The CDR3 DNA follows: TGTGCCAGCAGCCAAGATGCCCCCACAGGGATTGAGACCCAGTACTTC. Protein product: CASSQDAPTGIETQYF. The V gene is TRBV3-1, the J gene TRBJ2-5; a weak D match, TRBD1 (6 bases). This CDR3 is 16 amino acids long. Germline V CDR1 and CDR2: LGHDT, YNNKEL (reference sequence). Trimming stripped 0 bases from V and 5 bases from J, with 16 bases between.

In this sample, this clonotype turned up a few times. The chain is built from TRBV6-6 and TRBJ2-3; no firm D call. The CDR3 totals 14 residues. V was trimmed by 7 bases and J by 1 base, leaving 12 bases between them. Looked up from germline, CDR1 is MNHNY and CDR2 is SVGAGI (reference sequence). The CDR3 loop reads CASNPGARTDTQYF. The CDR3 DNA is TGTGCCAGCAACCCCGGAGCCCGCACAGATACGCAGTATTTT.

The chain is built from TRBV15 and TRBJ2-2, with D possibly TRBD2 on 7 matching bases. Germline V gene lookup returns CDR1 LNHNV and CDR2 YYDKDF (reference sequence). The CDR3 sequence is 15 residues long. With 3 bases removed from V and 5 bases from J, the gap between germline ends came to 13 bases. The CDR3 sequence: CATSRGGQGTGELFF. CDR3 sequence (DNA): TGTGCCACCAGCAGGGGGGGGCAGGGGACCGGGGAGCTGTTTTTT.

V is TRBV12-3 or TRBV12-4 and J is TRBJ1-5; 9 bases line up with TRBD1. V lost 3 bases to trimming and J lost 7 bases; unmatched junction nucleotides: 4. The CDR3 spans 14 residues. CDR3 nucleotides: TGTGCCAGCAGTTTTCGACAGGGGGGACAGCCCCAGCATTTT. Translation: CASSFRQGGQPQHF.

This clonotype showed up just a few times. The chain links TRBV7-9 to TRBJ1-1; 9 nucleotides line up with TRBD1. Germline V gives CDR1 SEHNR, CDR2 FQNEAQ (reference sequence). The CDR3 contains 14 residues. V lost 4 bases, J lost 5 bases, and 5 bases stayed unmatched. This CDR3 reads CASSWDREGTEAFF. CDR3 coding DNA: TGTGCCAGCAGCTGGGACAGGGAGGGTACTGAAGCTTTCTTT.